Presented here are 20 T cell receptor beta chains from one specimen sequenced in a study of cytomegalovirus exposure and HLA in healthy donors. PCR employed 60 Vbeta and 13 Jbeta primers. Sequencing was performed with immunoSEQ multiplex PCR; in TCRdb, only in-frame clones are kept and a portion is missing. Of roughly 140,000 clones in the sample, about three fifths were seen once. Sequencing used PBMCs. These receptors were obtained from a woman aged 60-75 years in good health and CMV-seropositive.

The genes are TRBV2 and TRBJ2-1; no firm D call. V was cut by 5 bases and J by 4 bases, with 9 bases left in between. Germline CDR1 reads SNHLY; CDR2 reads FYNNEI. The CDR3 length is 13 residues. The CDR3 sequence is CASSLNSYNEQFF. In DNA form, the CDR3 reads TGTGCCAGCAGTCTTAACAGTTACAATGAGCAGTTCTTC.

The chain carries TRBV27 and TRBJ2-7, with TRBD1 identical over 12 bases. The CDR3 length is 15 residues. Germline-derived CDR1 and CDR2 are MNHEY and SMNVEV (reference sequence). V dropped 3 bases and J dropped 5; count of bases not matched to a gene: 5. The CDR3 spells CASSFEGTGGNEQYF. The CDR3 DNA reads TGTGCCAGCAGTTTTGAGGGGACAGGGGGCAACGAGCAGTACTTC.

This chain uses TRBV18 with TRBJ1-1, with D possibly being TRBD1 (5 bases). Trimming took 5 bases from V and 1 from J, leaving 8 bases between them. This CDR3 has 13 residues. Looked up from germline, CDR1 is KGHSH and CDR2 is LQKENI. The CDR3 DNA follows: TGTGCCAGCTCAACTGACAGGAACACTGAAGCTTTCTTT. Translated, it gives CASSTDRNTEAFF.

The J gene is TRBJ1-4, the V gene TRBV7-2, with D possibly TRBD1 on 6 matching bases. Trimming pared 3 bases from V and 4 bases from J, leaving 9 bases between. Germline V lookup: CDR1 SGHTA, CDR2 FQGNSA. The CDR3 contains 14 residues. The CDR3 region has the DNA TGTGCCAGCAGCTTCAGGGGCCTTAATGAAAAACTGTTTTTT. Translation gives CASSFRGLNEKLFF.

This chain links TRBV11-3 with TRBJ1-1, with TRBD1 as a possible D gene (5 bases). The CDR3 is made up of 13 amino acids. Germline CDR1 is SGHNT and CDR2 is YENEEA. Trimming took 5 bases from V and 3 from J, leaving 10 bases between them. CDR3 sequence: CASSAQQDTEAFF. For the CDR3, the DNA is TGTGCCAGCAGCGCCCAACAGGACACTGAAGCTTTCTTT.

A few counts support this clone. The chain is built from TRBV29-1 and TRBJ2-5, with 9 bases fitting TRBD2. The CDR3 loop spans 14 amino acids. With 4 bases clipped from V and 7 bases from J, the junction kept 10 bases outside the gene matches. Germline V lookup: CDR1 SQVTM, CDR2 ANQGSEA. CDR3: CSVVRGGRARTQYF. The CDR3 DNA sequence: TGCAGCGTTGTTCGGGGCGGGAGGGCCAGGACCCAGTACTTC.

The chain carries TRBV11-2 and TRBJ1-1; 7 bases are a match to TRBD1. CDR1 SGHAT and CDR2 FQNNGV come from the germline V gene. The CDR3 sequence is 13 residues long. V trimming: 5 bases; J trimming: 4 bases; junction bases outside the gene matches: 4. As DNA, the CDR3 is TGTGCCAGCAGCCCAGACAGGGCCACTGAAGCTTTCTTT. Protein product: CASSPDRATEAFF.

In this sample, this clone turned up a few times. CDR3 nucleotide sequence: TGTGCCAGCAGTTTATCCCCGGGAGCGGGAGGCTCTGGGGCCAACGTCCTGACTTTC. Protein: CASSLSPGAGGSGANVLTF. The rearrangement links TRBV28 to TRBJ2-6; 9 bases map to TRBD2. V was pared by 1 base and J by 0 bases, with 7 bases of the junction left unmatched. CDR3 length equals 19 residues. In germline, CDR1 is MDHEN, CDR2 SYDVKM. The whole variable domain, filled in from reference TRBV28 and TRBJ2-6, reads DVKVTQSSRYLVKRTGEKVFLECVQDMDHENMFWYRQDPGLGLRLIYFSYDVKMKEKGDIPEGYSVSREKKERFSLILESASTNQTSMYLCASSLSPGAGGSGANVLTFGAGSRLTVL.

V and J are TRBV28 and TRBJ2-5; TRBD1 aligns across 9 bases. Per the germline V gene, CDR1 is MDHEN and CDR2 is SYDVKM. V lost 5 bases to trimming and J lost 5 bases; unmatched junction nucleotides: 3. The CDR3 totals 13 residues. The CDR3 reads CASSMDRGETQYF. The CDR3 DNA sequence: TGTGCCAGCAGTATGGACAGGGGTGAGACCCAGTACTTC.

This clone showed up just once. The rearrangement joins TRBV7-9 to TRBJ2-1, with 7 bases identical to TRBD1. Germline V gene sequence: CDR1 SEHNR, CDR2 FQNEAQ (reference sequence). The CDR3 has 16 amino acids. V was clipped by 1 base and J by 0 bases; unmatched bases: 3. The CDR3 sequence: CASSLDRGPSYNEQFF. The CDR3 DNA sequence: TGTGCCAGCAGCTTAGACAGGGGTCCCTCCTACAATGAGCAGTTCTTC. The whole variable domain, remainder taken from reference TRBV7-9 and TRBJ2-1, is DTGVSQNPRHKITKRGQNVTFRCDPISEHNRLYWYRQTLGQGPEFLTYFQNEAQLEKSRLLSDRFSAERPKGSFSTLEIQRTEQGDSAMYLCASSLDRGPSYNEQFFGPGTRLTVL.

V gene TRBV9 combines with J gene TRBJ2-1; D is perhaps TRBD2 (6 bases). Per germline, CDR1 SGDLS and CDR2 YYNGEE. Trimming took 2 bases from V and 5 from J, leaving 14 bases between them. The CDR3 loop spans 15 amino acids. CDR3 sequence reads: CASSVGGLTHNEQFF. In DNA form, the CDR3 reads TGTGCCAGCAGCGTGGGCGGACTAACCCACAATGAGCAGTTCTTC.

The chain couples TRBV6-5 to TRBJ2-1; 8 bases fit TRBD2. J lost 7 bases, V lost 6 bases, and 11 bases had no gene match. This CDR3 comprises 15 residues. CDR1 MNHEY and CDR2 SVGAGI come from the germline V gene. CDR3 in amino acids: CASSLRSGSGNEQFF. Written as DNA, the CDR3 is TGTGCCAGCAGCCTACGGAGCGGGAGTGGTAATGAGCAGTTCTTC.

The rearrangement uses TRBV5-1 and TRBJ2-1; 8 bases match TRBD2. From germline, CDR1 is SGHRS and CDR2 YFSETQ. This CDR3 is 18 amino acids long. V trimming: 0 bases; J trimming: 6 bases; junction bases outside the gene matches: 14. CDR3 in DNA: TGCGCCAGCAGCTTGGACCCAACCGGGACTAGAAGGAGCAATGAGCAGTTCTTC. Amino acids: CASSLDPTGTRRSNEQFF.

The chain has TRBV7-8 and TRBJ1-1; D may be TRBD1 (6 bases). There are 15 residues in the CDR3. V lost 5 bases and J lost 1, with 14 bases in between. Looked up from germline, CDR1 is SGHVS and CDR2 is FQNEAQ. The CDR3 region has the DNA TGTGCCAGCAGCAAAGACAGGTTTGGGAACACTGAAGCTTTCTTT. Protein: CASSKDRFGNTEAFF.

This chain joins TRBV5-6 and TRBJ2-7, with TRBD2 matching 10 bases. V shed 6 bases and J 1 base; nucleotides not matched to a gene: 10. Germline V gene lookup returns CDR1 SGHDT and CDR2 YYEEEE. This CDR3 spans 16 amino acids. CDR3 bases: TGTGCCAGCACAAAGCTCTGGACTAGCGGATCCTACGAGCAGTACTTC. Translated: CASTKLWTSGSYEQYF.

The J gene is TRBJ1-1, the V gene TRBV7-2; maybe TRBD1 (5 bases). Germline CDR1 SGHTA, CDR2 FQGNSA. Trimming shortened V by 3 bases and J by 3 bases, and 11 bases separated the two germline ends. The CDR3 contains 14 residues. DNA of the CDR3: TGTGCCAGCAGCTTCGGGGGGGACGACACTGAAGCTTTCTTT. It specifies CASSFGGDDTEAFF.

This clone was counted between two and nine times. The CDR3 is CAWRLAGAHGTQYF. CDR3 nucleotides: TGTGCCTGGAGGCTCGCGGGAGCGCACGGGACCCAGTACTTC. The gene calls are TRBV30 and TRBJ2-5, with 7 bases aligning to TRBD2. This CDR3 comprises 14 residues. The germline gives CDR1 GTSNPN, CDR2 SVGIG (reference sequence). V lost 3 bases to trimming and J lost 7 bases; unmatched junction nucleotides: 11.

The J gene is TRBJ1-1, the V gene TRBV9; D is uncertain. Trimming removed 0 bases at V and 1 base at J, with 16 bases between. There are 17 residues in the CDR3. CDR1 is SGDLS, CDR2 YYNGEE, per germline. CDR3 protein: CASSVDDMGRENTEAFF. In DNA, the CDR3 is TGTGCCAGCAGCGTAGACGATATGGGCAGAGAGAACACTGAAGCTTTCTTT.

V is TRBV27 and J is TRBJ2-3; 10 bases are shared with TRBD2. J was trimmed by 6 bases and V by 5 bases; bases with no gene match: 14. The CDR3 consists of 17 residues. Per germline, CDR1 MNHEY and CDR2 SMNVEV (reference sequence). The CDR3 DNA reads TGTGCCAGCAGTCCTACCAGAGCTAGCGGGAGCCGGGATACGCAGTATTTT. This translates into CASSPTRASGSRDTQYF.

In its sample, this clone was seen once. The V and J genes are TRBV5-1 and TRBJ2-7, with D tentatively TRBD2 (5 bases). This CDR3 has 13 amino acids. V was cut by 0 bases and J by 4 bases, with 8 bases left in between. The germline gives CDR1 SGHRS, CDR2 YFSETQ. This chain's CDR3 is CASSLVGEYEQYF. In DNA form, the CDR3 reads TGCGCCAGCAGCTTGGTGGGAGAATACGAGCAGTACTTC.